This T cell receptor beta chain was recovered during a study of T-cell reconstitution after alpha-beta-depleted transplantation in children. Regarding the study as a whole: Several hundred expanded graft clones reportedly were the source of alpha-beta T cells about two months after transplant. It was surviving recipient T cells and thymic progenitors that gave some patients high TCRbeta diversity at day 60. Newly produced T cells mostly accounted for T-cell counts and diversity one year post-transplant.

On this clonotype itself: Its cognate antigen is unknown. A much larger clonotype is one base distant, so this may be a read error.

There are 14 residues in the CDR3. Germline V gene sequence: CDR1 LNHNV, CDR2 YYDKDF (reference sequence). The authors prepared the TCRbeta library with unique molecular identifiers. TCRdb analysed the PCR reads with MiXCR anew, one entry per CDR3 protein. The sample lists 750,000 to 950,000 distinct CDR3 sequences, about 16% seen once, with approximately 5% in the top ten. The sample consisted of PBMCs, mostly from graft donor cells, taken 360 days after TCRalphabeta/CD19-depleted stem cell transplant. This sequence originates from a male patient younger than 18 who had a stem cell transplant for acute lymphoblastic leukemia, so the T cells may come from the graft donor. J is TRBJ2-2 and V is TRBV15; 7 bases align to TRBD1. The CDR3 nucleotides are TGTGCCGCCAGCAGACAGGGTAACACCGGGGAGCTGTTTTTT. Residues: CAASRQGNTGELFF. The variable domain in full, completed from reference TRBV15 and TRBJ2-2, reads DAMVIQNPRYQVTQFGKPVTLSCSQTLNHNVMYWYQQKSSQAPKLLFHYYDKDFNNEADTPDNFQSRRPNTSFCFLDIRSPGLGDTAMYLCAASRQGNTGELFFGEGSRLTVL.